This paragraph reports one T cell receptor (beta chain). No antigen is known for it. Every TCR library used around 3,400 ng of total RNA. Reanalyzing the 5' RACE reads, TCRdb keeps one entry per CDR3 protein, without DNA. In total, the table holds about 300,000 distinct CDR3 sequences. Germline V gene lookup returns CDR1 KGHDR and CDR2 SFDVKD. The CDR3 totals 14 residues. This record comes from a study of monozygotic twins with inflammatory bowel disease. Study-level results: Immunosuppressive treatment differences may have increased patient repertoire variability. There was no support for any single strong signal or clonotype associated with IBD.

Sequencing was done on a sample of blood. The genes are TRBV24-1 and TRBJ1-1; TCRdb proposes TRBD1, but this gene call is untestable without DNA. The sequence came from a human donor with ulcerative colitis or Crohn's disease, or a healthy co-twin of an affected twin (not recorded which). This chain's CDR3 is CATSPADRASEAFF.